This T cell receptor (beta chain) came from a study of molecular identifiers for immune sequencing clone quantification. Study-level background: Five aliquots were made in replicates from the RNA of around 20,000 or 100,000 naive CD8 cells, and four were sequenced.

CDR3 length equals 14 residues. Per the germline V gene, CDR1 is SQVTM and CDR2 is ANQGSEA. The ends were cut back, 1 base at V and 5 bases at J, with 14 bases in the middle. One entry per CDR3 protein, called by TCRdb with MiXCR from the PCR reads. The sample has approximately 37,000 distinct CDR3 sequences, about 19% seen once. The sample holds many counts of this clonotype. The V gene is TRBV29-1, the J gene TRBJ1-2; a possible D gene is TRBD1 (5 bases). Sequencing was done on a sample of naive CD8+ T cells from blood, with Jurkat cell RNA spiked in. The subset was: FACS-sorted CD8+CD4-CCR7+CD45RA+ naive T cells. The receptor was derived from a human donor in good health. Some libraries in this study had Jurkat cell RNA spiked in. The chain's CDR3 is CSVEGGQGSYGYTF. The CDR3 DNA sequence: TGCAGCGTTGAAGGAGGGCAGGGTTCGTATGGCTACACCTTC.